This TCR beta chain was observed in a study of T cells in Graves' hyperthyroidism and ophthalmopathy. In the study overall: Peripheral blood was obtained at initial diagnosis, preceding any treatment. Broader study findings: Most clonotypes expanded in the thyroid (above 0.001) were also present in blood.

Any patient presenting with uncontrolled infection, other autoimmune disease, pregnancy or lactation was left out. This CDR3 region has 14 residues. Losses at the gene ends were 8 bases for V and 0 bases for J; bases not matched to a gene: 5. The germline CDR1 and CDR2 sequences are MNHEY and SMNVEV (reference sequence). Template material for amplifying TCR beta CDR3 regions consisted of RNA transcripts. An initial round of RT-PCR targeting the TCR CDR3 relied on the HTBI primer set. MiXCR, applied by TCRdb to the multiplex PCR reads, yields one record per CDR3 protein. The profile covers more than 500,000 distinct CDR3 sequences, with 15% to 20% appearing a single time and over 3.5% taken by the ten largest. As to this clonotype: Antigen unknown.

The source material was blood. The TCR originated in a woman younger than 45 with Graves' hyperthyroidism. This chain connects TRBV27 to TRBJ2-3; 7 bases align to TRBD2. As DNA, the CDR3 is TGTGCCAGCGGACGTAGCGGGAGCACAGATACGCAGTATTTT. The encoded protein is CASGRSGSTDTQYF.